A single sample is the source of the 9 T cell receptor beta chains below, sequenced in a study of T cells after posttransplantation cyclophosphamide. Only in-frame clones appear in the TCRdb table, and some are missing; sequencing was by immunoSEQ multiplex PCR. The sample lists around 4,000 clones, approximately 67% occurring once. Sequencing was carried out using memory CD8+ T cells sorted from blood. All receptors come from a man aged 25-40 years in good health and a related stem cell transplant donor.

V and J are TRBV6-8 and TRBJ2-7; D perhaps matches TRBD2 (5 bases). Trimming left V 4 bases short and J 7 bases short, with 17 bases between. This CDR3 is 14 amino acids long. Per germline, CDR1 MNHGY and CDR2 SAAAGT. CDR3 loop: CASSSFTGTGEQYF. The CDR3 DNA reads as TGTGCCAGCAGTTCCTTCACCGGTACGGGAGAGCAGTACTTC.

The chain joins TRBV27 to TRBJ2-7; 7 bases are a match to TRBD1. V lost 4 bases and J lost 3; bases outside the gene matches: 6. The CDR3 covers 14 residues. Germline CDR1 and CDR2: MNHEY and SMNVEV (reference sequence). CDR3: CASSSGQAGYEQYF. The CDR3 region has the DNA TGTGCCAGCAGTTCCGGACAGGCAGGCTACGAGCAGTACTTC.

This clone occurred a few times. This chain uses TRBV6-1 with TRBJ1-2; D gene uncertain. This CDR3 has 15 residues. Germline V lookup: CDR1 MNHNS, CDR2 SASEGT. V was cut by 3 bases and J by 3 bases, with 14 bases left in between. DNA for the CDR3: TGTGCCAGCAGTGACGACCCAAGGCTAGACTATGGCTACACCTTC. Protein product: CASSDDPRLDYGYTF.

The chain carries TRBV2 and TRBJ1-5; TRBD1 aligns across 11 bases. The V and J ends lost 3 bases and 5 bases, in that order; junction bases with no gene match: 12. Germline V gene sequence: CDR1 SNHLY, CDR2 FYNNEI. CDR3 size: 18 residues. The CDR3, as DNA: TGTGCCAGCAGTGAGGGGGGCGCGGGACAGGGGGTTGATCAGCCCCAGCATTTT. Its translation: CASSEGGAGQGVDQPQHF.

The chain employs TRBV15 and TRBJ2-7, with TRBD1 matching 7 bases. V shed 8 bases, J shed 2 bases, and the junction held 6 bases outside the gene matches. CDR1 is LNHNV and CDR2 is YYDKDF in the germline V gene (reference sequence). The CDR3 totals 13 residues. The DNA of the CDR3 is TGTGCCACCGCTGAAGGACAGGCCTACGAGCAGTACTTC. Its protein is CATAEGQAYEQYF. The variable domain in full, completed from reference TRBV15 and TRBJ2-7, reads DAMVIQNPRYQVTQFGKPVTLSCSQTLNHNVMYWYQQKSSQAPKLLFHYYDKDFNNEADTPDNFQSRRPNTSFCFLDIRSPGLGDTAMYLCATAEGQAYEQYFGPGTRLTVT.

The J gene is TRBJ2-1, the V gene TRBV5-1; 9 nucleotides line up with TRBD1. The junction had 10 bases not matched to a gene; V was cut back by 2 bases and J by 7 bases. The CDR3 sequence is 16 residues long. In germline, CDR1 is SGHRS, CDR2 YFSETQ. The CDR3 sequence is CASSLQGALTNNEQFF. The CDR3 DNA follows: TGCGCCAGCAGCTTACAGGGGGCCCTTACAAATAATGAGCAGTTCTTC. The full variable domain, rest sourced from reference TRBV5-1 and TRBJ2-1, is KAGVTQTPRYLIKTRGQQVTLSCSPISGHRSVSWYQQTPGQGLQFLFEYFSETQRNKGNFPGRFSGRQFSNSRSEMNVSTLELGDSALYLCASSLQGALTNNEQFFGPGTRLTVL.

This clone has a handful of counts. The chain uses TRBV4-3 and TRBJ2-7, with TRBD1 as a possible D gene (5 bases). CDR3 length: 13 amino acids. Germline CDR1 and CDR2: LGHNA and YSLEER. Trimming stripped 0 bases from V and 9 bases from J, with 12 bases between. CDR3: CASSQDPGLRQYF. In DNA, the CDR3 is TGCGCCAGCAGCCAAGACCCAGGGTTGCGGCAGTACTTC.

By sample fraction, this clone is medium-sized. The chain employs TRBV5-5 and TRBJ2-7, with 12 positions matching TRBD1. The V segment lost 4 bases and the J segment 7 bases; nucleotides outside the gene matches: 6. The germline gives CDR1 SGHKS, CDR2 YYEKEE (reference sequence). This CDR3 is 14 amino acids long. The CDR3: CASSEGQGAREQYF. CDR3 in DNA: TGTGCCAGCAGCGAGGGACAGGGGGCCCGAGAGCAGTACTTC. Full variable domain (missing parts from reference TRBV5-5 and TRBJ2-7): DAGVTQSPTHLIKTRGQQVTLRCSPISGHKSVSWYQQVLGQGPQFIFQYYEKEERGRGNFPDRFSARQFPNYSSELNVNALLLGDSALYLCASSEGQGAREQYFGPGTRLTVT.

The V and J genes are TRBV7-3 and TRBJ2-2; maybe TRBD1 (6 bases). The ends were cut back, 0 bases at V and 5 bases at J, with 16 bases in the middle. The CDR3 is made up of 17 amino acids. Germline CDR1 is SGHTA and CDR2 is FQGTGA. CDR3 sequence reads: CASSLTGGSVGTGELFF. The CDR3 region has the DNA TGTGCCAGCAGCTTAACAGGGGGTAGTGTGGGAACCGGGGAGCTGTTTTTT.